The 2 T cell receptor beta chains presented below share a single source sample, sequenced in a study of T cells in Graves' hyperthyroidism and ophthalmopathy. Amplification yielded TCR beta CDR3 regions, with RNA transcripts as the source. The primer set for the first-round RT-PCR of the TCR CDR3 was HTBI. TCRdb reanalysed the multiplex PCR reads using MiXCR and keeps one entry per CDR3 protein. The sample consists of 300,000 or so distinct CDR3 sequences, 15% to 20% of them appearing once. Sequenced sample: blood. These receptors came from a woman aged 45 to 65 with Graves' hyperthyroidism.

For the CDR3, the DNA is TGTGCCAGCAGTTTGAAGAATTCACCCCTCCACTTT. Translation gives CASSLKNSPLHF. The rearrangement links TRBV12-3 or TRBV12-4 to TRBJ1-6; D gene unclear. This CDR3 comprises 12 residues. V was shortened by 3 bases and J by 7 bases, with 4 bases between the two germline ends.

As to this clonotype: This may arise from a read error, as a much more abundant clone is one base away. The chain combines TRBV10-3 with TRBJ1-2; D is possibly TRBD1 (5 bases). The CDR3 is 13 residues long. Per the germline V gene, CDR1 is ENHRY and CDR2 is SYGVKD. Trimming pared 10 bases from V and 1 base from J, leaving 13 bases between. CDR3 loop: CATGGTVNYGYTF. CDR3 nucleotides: TGTGCCACGGGGGGGACGGTTAACTATGGCTACACCTTC.